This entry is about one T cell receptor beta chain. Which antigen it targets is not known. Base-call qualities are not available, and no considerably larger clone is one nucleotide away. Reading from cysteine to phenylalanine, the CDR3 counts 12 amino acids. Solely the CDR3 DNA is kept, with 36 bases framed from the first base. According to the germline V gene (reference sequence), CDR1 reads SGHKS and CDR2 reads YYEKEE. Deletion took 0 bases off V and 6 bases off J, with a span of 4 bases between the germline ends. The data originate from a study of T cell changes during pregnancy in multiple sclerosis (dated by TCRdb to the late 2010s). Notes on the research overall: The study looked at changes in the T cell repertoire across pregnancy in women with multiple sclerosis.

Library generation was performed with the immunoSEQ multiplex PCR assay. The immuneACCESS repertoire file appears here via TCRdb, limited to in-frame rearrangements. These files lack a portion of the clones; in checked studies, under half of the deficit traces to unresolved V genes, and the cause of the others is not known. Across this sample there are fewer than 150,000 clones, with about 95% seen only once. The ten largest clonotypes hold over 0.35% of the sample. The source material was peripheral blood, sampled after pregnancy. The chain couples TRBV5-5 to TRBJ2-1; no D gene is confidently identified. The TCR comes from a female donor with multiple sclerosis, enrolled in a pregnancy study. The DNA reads TGTGCCAGCAGCTTGGTTAGCAATGAGCAGTTCTTC. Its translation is CASSLVSNEQFF.